The T cell receptor beta chain described here comes from a study of T cell changes during pregnancy in multiple sclerosis. Here immunoSEQ multiplex PCR was the method, and the copy in TCRdb shows in-frame clones only, minus some. Of about 60,000 clones listed, about nine tenths were seen once; the top ten hold 1% to 1.5%. CDR1 is LNHDA and CDR2 is SQIVND in the germline V gene (reference sequence). The V and J ends lost 7 bases and 4 bases, in that order; junction bases with no gene match: 3. The CDR3 totals 13 residues. The source is a female donor with multiple sclerosis, enrolled in a pregnancy study. This specimen was peripheral blood, taken in the second trimester of pregnancy. This sequence joins TRBV19 and TRBJ2-7; 11 positions match TRBD1. In nucleotides, the CDR3 is TGTGCCAGTACTGGACAGGGGGCTTACGAGCAGTACTTC. This sequence encodes CASTGQGAYEQYF.